This entry concerns a single TCR beta chain. Antigen specificity is unknown. The sample comes from a study of cytomegalovirus exposure and HLA in healthy donors. The study's findings and limits: Some TCR beta chains (around 160 of them) were listed as cytomegalovirus-associated. Reports showed the classifier diagnosing cytomegalovirus status with high specificity and sensitivity. Some highly shared sequence variants likely arose as a pipeline artifact.

The PCR was carried out with 60 Vbeta primers and 13 Jbeta primers. This table comes from immunoSEQ multiplex PCR, and its TCRdb copy is limited to in-frame clones, with some not included. The table lists around 91,000 clones, 78% of them singletons. Per the germline V gene, CDR1 is MNHEY and CDR2 is SMNVEV (reference sequence). With V trimmed by 4 bases and J by 5 bases, 4 bases remained unmatched. The CDR3 is 14 residues long. This chain joins TRBV27 and TRBJ1-4; 7 nucleotides align to TRBD1. Specimen: PBMCs. The receptor's source is a male donor in good health and CMV-seropositive. CDR3 bases: TGTGCCAGCAGTTGGGGACAGAAGAATGAAAAACTGTTTTTT. It codes for CASSWGQKNEKLFF.